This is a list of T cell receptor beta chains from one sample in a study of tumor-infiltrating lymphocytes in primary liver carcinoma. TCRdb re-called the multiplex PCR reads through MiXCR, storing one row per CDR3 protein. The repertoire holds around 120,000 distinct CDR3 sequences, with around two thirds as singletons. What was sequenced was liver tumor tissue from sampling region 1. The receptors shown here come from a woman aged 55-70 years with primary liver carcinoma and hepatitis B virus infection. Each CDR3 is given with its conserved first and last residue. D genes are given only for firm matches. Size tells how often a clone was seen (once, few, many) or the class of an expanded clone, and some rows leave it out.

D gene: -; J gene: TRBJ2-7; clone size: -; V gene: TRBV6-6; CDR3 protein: CASSYPGWDEHYF; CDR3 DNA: TGTGCCAGCAGTTACCCAGGTTGGGACGAGCATTACTTC
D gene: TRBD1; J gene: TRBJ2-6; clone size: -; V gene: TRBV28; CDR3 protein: CASSFAGQGAAGANVLTF; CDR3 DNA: TGTGCCAGCAGTTTTGCGGGACAGGGGGCAGCTGGGGCCAACGTCCTGACTTTC
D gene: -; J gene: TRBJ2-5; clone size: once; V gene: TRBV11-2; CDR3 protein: CASSFSVTGRSQETQYF; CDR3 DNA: TGTGCCAGCAGCTTTTCCGTAACGGGCAGGTCCCAAGAGACCCAGTACTTC
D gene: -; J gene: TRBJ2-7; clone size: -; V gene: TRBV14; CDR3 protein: CDSSQRYYEQYF; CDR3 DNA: TGTGACAGCAGTCAACGATACTACGAGCAGTACTTC
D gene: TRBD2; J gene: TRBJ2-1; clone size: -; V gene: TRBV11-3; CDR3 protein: CASGLEREKTSRSYEQFF; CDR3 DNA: TGTGCCAGCGGCTTAGAAAGGGAGAAGACTAGCAGGAGCTATGAGCAGTTCTTC
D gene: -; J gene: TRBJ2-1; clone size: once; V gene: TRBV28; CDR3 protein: CASRSRETYNEQFF; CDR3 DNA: TGTGCCAGCAGAAGCAGGGAGACCTACAATGAGCAGTTCTTC
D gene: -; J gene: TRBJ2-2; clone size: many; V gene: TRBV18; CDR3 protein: CASRNRSGELFF; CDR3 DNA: TGTGCCAGCAGGAATCGTTCCGGGGAGCTGTTTTTT
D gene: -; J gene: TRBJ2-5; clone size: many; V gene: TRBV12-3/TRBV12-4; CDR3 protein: CASRVRVAETQYF; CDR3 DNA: TGTGCCAGCAGGGTCAGGGTGGCAGAGACCCAGTACTTC
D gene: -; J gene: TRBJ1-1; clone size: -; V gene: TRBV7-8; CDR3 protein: CASSLSYAGGGTEAFF; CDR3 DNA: TGTGCCAGCAGCTTATCTTATGCGGGGGGAGGGACTGAAGCTTTCTTT
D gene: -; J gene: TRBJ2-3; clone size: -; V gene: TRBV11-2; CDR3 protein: CASSLGLVGDTQYF; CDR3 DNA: TGTGCCAGCAGCCTTGGATTAGTAGGAGATACGCAGTATTTT
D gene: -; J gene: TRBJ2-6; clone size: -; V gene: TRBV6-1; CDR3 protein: CASCMVRTGANVLTF; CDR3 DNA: TGTGCCAGCTGCATGGTGCGAACTGGGGCCAACGTCCTGACTTTC
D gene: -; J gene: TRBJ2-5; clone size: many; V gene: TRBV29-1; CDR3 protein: CSVMDPSETQYF; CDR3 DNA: TGCAGCGTTATGGACCCGAGCGAGACCCAGTACTTC
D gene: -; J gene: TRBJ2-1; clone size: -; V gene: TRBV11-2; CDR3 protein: CASSLLPRTSRSEQFF; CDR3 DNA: TGTGCCAGCAGCTTACTCCCCCGGACCAGTCGTAGTGAGCAGTTCTTC
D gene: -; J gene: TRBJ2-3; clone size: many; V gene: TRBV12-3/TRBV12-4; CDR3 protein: CASRGTSTDTQYF; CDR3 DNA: TGTGCCAGCAGGGGGACTAGCACAGATACGCAGTATTTT
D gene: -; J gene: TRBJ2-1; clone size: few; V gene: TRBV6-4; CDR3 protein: CASSDGQGSYNEQFF; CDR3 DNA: TGTGCCAGCAGTGACGGGCAGGGCTCCTACAATGAGCAGTTCTTC
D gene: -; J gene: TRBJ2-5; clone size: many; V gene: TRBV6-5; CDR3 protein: CASRATGTGTQYF; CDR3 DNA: TGTGCCAGCAGGGCCACAGGGACGGGGACCCAGTACTTC
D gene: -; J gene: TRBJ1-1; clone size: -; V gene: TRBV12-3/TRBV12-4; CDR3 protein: CASSCTGGVTEAFF; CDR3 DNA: TGTGCCAGTAGCTGCACGGGGGGGGTCACTGAAGCTTTCTTT
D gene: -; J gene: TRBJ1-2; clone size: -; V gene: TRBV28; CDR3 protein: CASSLRRMNYTF; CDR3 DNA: TGTGCCAGCAGTTTACGGCGAATGAACTACACCTTC
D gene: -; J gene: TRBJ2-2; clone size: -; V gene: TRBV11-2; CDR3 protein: CASNLSGPNTGQLFF; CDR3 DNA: TGTGCCAGCAACTTATCTGGGCCGAACACCGGGCAGCTGTTTTTT
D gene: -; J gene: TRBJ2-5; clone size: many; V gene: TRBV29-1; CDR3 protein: CSVEEPAKETQYF; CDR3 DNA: TGCAGCGTTGAAGAACCGGCTAAAGAGACCCAGTACTTC
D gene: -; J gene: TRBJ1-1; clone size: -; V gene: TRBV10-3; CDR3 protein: CATRGGQRNTEAFF; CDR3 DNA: TGTGCCACCCGGGGGGGACAAAGGAACACTGAAGCTTTCTTT
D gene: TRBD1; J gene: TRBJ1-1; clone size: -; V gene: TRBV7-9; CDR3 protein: CASRPQGVLFPGTEAFF; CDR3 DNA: TGTGCCAGCAGGCCTCAGGGGGTTCTTTTCCCGGGCACTGAAGCTTTCTTT
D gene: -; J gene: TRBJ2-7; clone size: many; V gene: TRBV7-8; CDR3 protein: CASSLRLGYEQYF; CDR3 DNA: TGTGCCAGCAGCCTCCGACTAGGCTACGAGCAGTACTTC
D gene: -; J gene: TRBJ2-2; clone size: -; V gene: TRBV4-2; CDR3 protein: CASSHAVGARTGVLLF; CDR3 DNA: TGTGCCAGCAGCCATGCTGTGGGGGCGAGAACCGGGGTGCTGTTGTTT
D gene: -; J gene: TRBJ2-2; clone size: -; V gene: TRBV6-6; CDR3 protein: CASSREGAHTGKLFF; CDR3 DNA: TGTGCCAGCAGCAGGGAGGGGGCGCACACCGGGAAACTGTTTTTT
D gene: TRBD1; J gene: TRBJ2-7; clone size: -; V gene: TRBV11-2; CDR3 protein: CTSSLGLVGQGLDEQYF; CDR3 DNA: TGTACCAGTAGCTTAGGCCTCGTGGGACAGGGGTTAGACGAGCAGTACTTC
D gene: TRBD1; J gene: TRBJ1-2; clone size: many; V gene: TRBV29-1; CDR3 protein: CSVAQGAEDGYTF; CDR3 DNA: TGCAGCGTTGCGCAGGGGGCAGAGGATGGCTACACCTTC
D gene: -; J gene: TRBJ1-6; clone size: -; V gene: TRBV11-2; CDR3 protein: CASNLDPGRNSPLLF; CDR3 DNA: TGTGCCAGCAACTTAGATCCAGGGAGAAATTCACCCCTCCTCTTT